The clone carrying this T cell receptor (beta chain) was counted only a few times. TCRdb keeps only in-frame clones here, not all; method: immunoSEQ multiplex PCR. The table lists 90,000 to 150,000 clones, 65% to 85% of them singletons. This entry belongs to a study of radiotherapy plus CTLA-4 blockade in lung cancer. Background on the study: Overall, 18% of patients showed an objective response, while over 30% attained disease control.

Germline assignment: CDR1 SGHDT and CDR2 YYEEEE. This CDR3 comprises 13 residues. V shed 3 bases, J shed 4 bases, and the junction held 2 bases outside the gene matches. This specimen was peripheral blood, taken from a patient treated with radiotherapy plus ipilimumab. The chain carries TRBV5-6 and TRBJ2-5; 8 nucleotides agree with TRBD1. This clonotype was sampled from a human donor with non-small cell lung cancer who had a partial response to radiotherapy plus ipilimumab. The CDR3 loop is CASSSQGVETQYF. CDR3 DNA sequence: TGTGCCAGCAGCTCACAGGGGGTAGAGACCCAGTACTTC.